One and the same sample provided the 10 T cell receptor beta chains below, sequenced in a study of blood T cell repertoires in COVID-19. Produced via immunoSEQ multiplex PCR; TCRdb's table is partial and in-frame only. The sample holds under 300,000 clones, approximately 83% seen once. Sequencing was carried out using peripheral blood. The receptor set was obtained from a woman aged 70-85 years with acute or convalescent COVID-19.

CDR3 in amino acids: CASSLGDSTYEQYF. For the CDR3, the DNA is TGTGCCAGCAGCTTAGGTGACAGTACCTACGAGCAGTACTTC. The V and J genes are TRBV11-3 and TRBJ2-7, with D tentatively TRBD1 (5 bases). CDR1 is SGHNT and CDR2 is YENEEA in the germline V gene. There are 14 residues in the CDR3. The V end was cut by 1 base, the J end by 2 bases, with 9 bases between.

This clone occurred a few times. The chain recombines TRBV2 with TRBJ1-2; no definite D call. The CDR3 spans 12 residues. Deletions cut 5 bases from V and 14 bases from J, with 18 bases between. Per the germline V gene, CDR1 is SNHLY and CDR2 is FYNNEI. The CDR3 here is CASSFYPGTKTF. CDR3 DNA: TGTGCCAGCAGTTTCTACCCGGGAACGAAGACCTTC.

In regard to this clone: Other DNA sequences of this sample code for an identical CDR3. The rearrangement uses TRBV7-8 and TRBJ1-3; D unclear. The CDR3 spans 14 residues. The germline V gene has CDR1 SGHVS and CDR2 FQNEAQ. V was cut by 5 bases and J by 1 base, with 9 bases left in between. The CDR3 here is CASSGRGSGNTIYF. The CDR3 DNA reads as TGTGCCAGCAGCGGACGGGGTTCTGGAAACACCATATATTTT.

CDR3 sequence: CASSRPRDRDTEAFF. The CDR3 DNA is TGCGCCAGCAGCCGACCCCGGGACAGGGACACTGAAGCTTTCTTT. The chain has TRBV4-1 and TRBJ1-1; TRBD1 agrees at 9 bases. CDR1 is MGHRA, CDR2 YSYEKL, per germline. V gave up 4 bases and J gave up 3 bases; unmatched junction bases: 6. The CDR3 consists of 15 residues.

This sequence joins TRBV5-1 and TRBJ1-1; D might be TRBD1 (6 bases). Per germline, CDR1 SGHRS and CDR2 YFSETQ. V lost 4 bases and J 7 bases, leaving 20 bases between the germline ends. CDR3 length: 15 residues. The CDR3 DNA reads TGCGCCAGCAGCAGGGGGGGCTTCTTGAACGGTGAAGCTTTCTTT. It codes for CASSRGGFLNGEAFF.

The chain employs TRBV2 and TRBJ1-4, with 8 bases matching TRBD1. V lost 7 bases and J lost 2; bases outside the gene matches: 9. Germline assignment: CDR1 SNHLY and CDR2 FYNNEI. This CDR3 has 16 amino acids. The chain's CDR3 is CASIKSGGITNEKLFF. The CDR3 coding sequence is TGTGCCAGCATTAAATCAGGGGGCATTACTAATGAAAAACTGTTTTTT. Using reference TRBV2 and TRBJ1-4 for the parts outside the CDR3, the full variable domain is EPEVTQTPSHQVTQMGQEVILRCVPISNHLYFYWYRQILGQKVEFLVSFYNNEISEKSEIFDDQFSVERPDGSNFTLKIRSTKLEDSAMYFCASIKSGGITNEKLFFGSGTQLSVL.

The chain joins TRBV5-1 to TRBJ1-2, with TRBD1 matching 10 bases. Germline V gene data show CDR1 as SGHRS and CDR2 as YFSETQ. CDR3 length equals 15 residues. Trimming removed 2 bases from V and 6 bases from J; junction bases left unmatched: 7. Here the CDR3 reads CASSLQGQGQDGYTF. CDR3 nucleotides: TGCGCCAGCAGCTTACAGGGACAGGGGCAAGATGGCTACACCTTC.

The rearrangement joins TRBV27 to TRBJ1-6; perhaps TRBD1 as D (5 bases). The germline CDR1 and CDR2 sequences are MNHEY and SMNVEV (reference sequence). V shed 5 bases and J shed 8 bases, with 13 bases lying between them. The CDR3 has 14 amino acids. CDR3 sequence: CASSGGVGDSPLHF. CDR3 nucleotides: TGTGCCAGCAGTGGGGGGGTGGGGGATTCACCCCTCCACTTT.

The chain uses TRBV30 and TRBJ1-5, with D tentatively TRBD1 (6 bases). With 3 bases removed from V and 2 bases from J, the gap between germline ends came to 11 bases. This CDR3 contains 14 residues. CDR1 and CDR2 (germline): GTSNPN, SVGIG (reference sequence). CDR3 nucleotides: TGTGCCTGGAGCCCGGACAGAGGCAATCAGCCCCAGCATTTT. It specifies CAWSPDRGNQPQHF.

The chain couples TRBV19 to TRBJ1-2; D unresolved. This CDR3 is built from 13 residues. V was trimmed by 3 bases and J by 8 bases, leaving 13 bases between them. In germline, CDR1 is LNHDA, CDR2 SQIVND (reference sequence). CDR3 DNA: TGTGCCAGTAGTATGGCAGGATTTCGAGGCTACACCTTC. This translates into CASSMAGFRGYTF.